Each of the 23 T cell receptor beta chains below was sequenced from the same sample in a study of OX40 agonist ivuxolimab in advanced cancers. Sequenced by immunoSEQ multiplex PCR; TCRdb stores in-frame clones only, minus some. The sample lists 55,000 to 90,000 clones; roughly four fifths were seen once. The material was CD4+ or CD8+ T cells sorted from blood, obtained in a trial of the OX40 agonist ivuxolimab. Receptors originate from an adult with an advanced solid tumor such as melanoma, head and neck, liver or kidney cancer.

The genes are TRBV28 and TRBJ1-2; weak D call: TRBD1 (6 bases). The V gene lost 7 bases and the J gene lost 0 bases, with 12 bases spanning the gap. Germline V lookup: CDR1 MDHEN, CDR2 SYDVKM. There are 14 residues in the CDR3. The CDR3 reads CASNKDRSNYGYTF. Here the CDR3 DNA reads TGTGCCAGCAACAAGGACAGATCTAACTATGGCTACACCTTC.

The chain is built from TRBV9 and TRBJ1-2, with D maybe TRBD1 (5 bases). V lost 0 bases, J lost 0 bases, and 15 bases lay in between. Germline V gives CDR1 SGDLS, CDR2 YYNGEE. The CDR3 totals 17 residues. CDR3 DNA: TGTGCCAGCAGCGTAGGGCAGGGTCCCCTCACTAACTATGGCTACACCTTC. Translating it yields CASSVGQGPLTNYGYTF. The complete variable domain, with remaining parts taken from reference TRBV9 and TRBJ1-2, reads DSGVTQTPKHLITATGQRVTLRCSPRSGDLSVYWYQQSLDQGLQFLIQYYNGEERAKGNILERFSAQQFPDLHSELNLSSLELGDSALYFCASSVGQGPLTNYGYTFGSGTRLTVV.

This chain links TRBV7-2 with TRBJ1-5; D possibly corresponds to TRBD1 (6 bases). V lost 5 bases and J lost 4, with 12 bases in between. CDR3 size: 14 residues. Germline-derived CDR1 and CDR2 are SGHTA and FQGNSA. CDR3 sequence: CASSPRQDNQPQHF. In DNA, the CDR3 is TGTGCCAGCAGCCCGCGACAGGATAATCAGCCCCAGCATTTT.

The chain links TRBV5-5 to TRBJ2-3, with D perhaps matching TRBD2 (7 bases). CDR1 and CDR2 from the germline V gene are SGHKS and YYEKEE (reference sequence). The CDR3 spans 14 residues. Deletions cut 2 bases from V and 3 bases from J, with 10 bases between. The CDR3 sequence: CASSFAGATDTQYF. CDR3 nucleotides: TGTGCCAGCAGCTTCGCGGGGGCTACAGATACGCAGTATTTT.

This clone is a singleton in its sample. The chain links TRBV28 to TRBJ2-5; possibly TRBD1 for D (6 bases). V gave up 2 bases and J gave up 1 base, with 14 bases separating them. The germline V gene has CDR1 MDHEN and CDR2 SYDVKM. This CDR3 is 16 amino acids long. CDR3 in amino acids: CASSLVGAKGQETQYF. DNA of the CDR3: TGTGCCAGCAGTTTAGTGGGGGCTAAGGGCCAAGAGACCCAGTACTTC.

The chain uses TRBV5-1 and TRBJ1-4; the D gene is possibly TRBD1 (5 bases). The CDR3 extends over 16 amino acids. V gave up 2 bases and J gave up 2 bases, with 13 bases separating them. Germline CDR1 is SGHRS and CDR2 is YFSETQ. The CDR3 DNA sequence: TGCGCCAGCAGCTTTCAGGGAGGTCGGACTAATGAAAAACTGTTTTTT. Protein sequence: CASSFQGGRTNEKLFF.

The chain combines TRBV7-3 with TRBJ2-7; TRBD2 aligns across 10 bases. Germline values: CDR1 SGHTA, CDR2 FQGTGA. The CDR3 contains 14 residues. The V and J ends lost 3 bases and 4 bases, in that order; junction bases with no gene match: 3. CDR3 sequence (DNA): TGTGCCAGCAGCTTCACTAGCGGGAATTACGAGCAGTACTTC. This codes for CASSFTSGNYEQYF.

J is TRBJ2-2 and V is TRBV21-1; the D call TRBD1 from the table was never checked on the DNA. TRBV21-1 is classified as a pseudogene. The CDR3 contains 15 residues. The CDR3 DNA sequence: TGTGCCAGCAGCAAAGTACGCAGGGCTACCGGGGAGCTGTTTTTT. Translated: CASSKVRRATGELFF.

The gene calls are TRBV6-6 and TRBJ2-7, with no clear D. Trimming removed 2 bases from V and 9 bases from J, with 14 bases in between. The CDR3 has 13 amino acids. Germline CDR1 is MNHNY and CDR2 is SVGAGI (reference sequence). CDR3 nucleotide sequence: TGTGCCAGCAGTTACGTCCGGAACAGCATGCAGTACTTC. Translated, it gives CASSYVRNSMQYF.

The rearrangement joins TRBV7-3 to TRBJ2-5; tentatively, D is TRBD1 (6 bases). The V gene's germline CDR1 is SGHTA and CDR2 FQGTGA. CDR3 length equals 13 residues. Trimming pared 4 bases from V and 5 bases from J, leaving 11 bases between. CDR3 nucleotides: TGTGCCAGCAGCTCCAACAGGGACGAGACCCAGTACTTC. As protein: CASSSNRDETQYF. The full variable domain, rest sourced from reference TRBV7-3 and TRBJ2-5, is GAGVSQTPSNKVTEKGKYVELRCDPISGHTALYWYRQSLGQGPEFLIYFQGTGAADDSGLPNDRFFAVRPEGSVSTLKIQRTERGDSAVYLCASSSNRDETQYFGPGTRLLVL.

The chain recombines TRBV7-2 with TRBJ2-1; D gene uncertain. Trimming shortened V by 5 bases and J by 8 bases, and 10 bases separated the two germline ends. Germline-derived CDR1 and CDR2 are SGHTA and FQGNSA. The CDR3 consists of 12 residues. In DNA form, the CDR3 reads TGTGCCAGCAGCAGGATTCGCGATGAGCAGTTCTTC. It translates to CASSRIRDEQFF.

This chain uses TRBV2 with TRBJ2-2; tentatively, D is TRBD1 (5 bases). CDR1 and CDR2 (germline): SNHLY, FYNNEI. The CDR3 contains 15 residues. Trimming took off 6 bases at V and 2 bases at J, with 13 bases between the two ends. CDR3 sequence (DNA): TGTGCCAGCAGAAAGGACAAGGTCAACACCGGGGAGCTGTTTTTT. It specifies CASRKDKVNTGELFF.

V gene TRBV18 combines with J gene TRBJ2-5; 12 bases line up with TRBD2. CDR1 and CDR2 (germline): KGHSH, LQKENI. J gave up 0 bases and V 1 base, and 3 bases lay outside the gene matches. This CDR3 is built from 17 residues. The CDR3 nucleotides read TGTGCCAGCTCACCACGACTAGCGGGGGAGAACCAAGAGACCCAGTACTTC. Its translation is CASSPRLAGENQETQYF.

V gene TRBV28 combines with J gene TRBJ1-2; possible D gene TRBD1, 5 bases. Germline CDR1 is MDHEN and CDR2 is SYDVKM. Trimming cost V 6 bases and J 7 bases, with 21 bases left between them. The CDR3 sequence is 15 residues long. The CDR3 reads CASSPRGPLGLGYTF. The CDR3 DNA sequence: TGTGCCAGCAGCCCTCGGGGACCCCTGGGGCTTGGCTACACCTTC.

V usage is TRBV5-1 and J usage is TRBJ2-3; no reliable D call. Trimming took 0 bases from V and 0 from J, leaving 11 bases between them. Germline CDR1 reads SGHRS; CDR2 reads YFSETQ. The CDR3 runs 16 residues. The CDR3 sequence: CASSLVAGDSTDTQYF. CDR3 nucleotide sequence: TGCGCCAGCAGCTTGGTTGCTGGGGATAGCACAGATACGCAGTATTTT.

In this sample, this clone turned up a few times. This chain uses TRBV6-1 with TRBJ1-1; TRBD1 aligns across 10 bases. The CDR3 is 18 amino acids. Losses at the gene ends were 6 bases for V and 0 bases for J; bases not matched to a gene: 13. CDR1 and CDR2 from the germline V gene are MNHNS and SASEGT. CDR3 region: CASSETDHGTGVNTEAFF. In nucleotides, the CDR3 is TGTGCCAGCAGCGAAACGGATCACGGGACAGGGGTGAACACTGAAGCTTTCTTT.

This chain links TRBV6-1 with TRBJ2-7; the D is unclear. Germline values: CDR1 MNHNS, CDR2 SASEGT. Trimming left V 1 base short and J 3 bases short, with 1 base between. CDR3 length equals 11 residues. The CDR3 DNA sequence: TGTGCCAGCAGTGAAGGCTACGAGCAGTACGTC. Translation gives CASSEGYEQYV.

The chain employs TRBV28 and TRBJ2-1, with 9 bases aligning to TRBD1. From germline, CDR1 is MDHEN and CDR2 SYDVKM. The CDR3 totals 15 residues. V lost 5 bases, J lost 8 bases, and 10 bases stayed unmatched. The CDR3 nucleotides are TGTGCCAGCAGTCCCGGGACAGGGTGGGCAGATGAGCAGTTCTTC. Protein product: CASSPGTGWADEQFF.

This chain connects TRBV5-1 to TRBJ2-5, with 11 nucleotides matching TRBD2. The V gene's germline CDR1 is SGHRS and CDR2 YFSETQ. V dropped 4 bases and J dropped 5; count of bases not matched to a gene: 13. The CDR3 runs 17 residues. The CDR3 spells CASSPRTSGQYFETQYF. CDR3 bases: TGCGCCAGCAGCCCGCGGACTAGCGGGCAGTATTTTGAGACCCAGTACTTC.

The genes are TRBV5-1 and TRBJ1-2, with D possibly matching TRBD1 (5 bases). This CDR3 region has 13 residues. V gave up 2 bases and J gave up 5 bases, with 10 bases separating them. Germline V gene lookup returns CDR1 SGHRS and CDR2 YFSETQ. CDR3 loop: CASSFDDSYGYTF. DNA of the CDR3: TGCGCCAGCAGCTTTGACGACAGTTATGGCTACACCTTC.

The chain recombines TRBV28 with TRBJ2-7; 8 nucleotides line up with TRBD1. V lost 8 bases and J lost 2; bases outside the gene matches: 11. The CDR3 runs 15 residues. CDR1 is MDHEN and CDR2 is SYDVKM in the germline V gene. The CDR3 loop is CASSSGGQVTYEQYF. The CDR3 nucleotides are TGTGCCAGCTCGTCAGGGGGACAGGTGACCTACGAGCAGTACTTC.

The chain employs TRBV12-5 and TRBJ1-2, with TRBD1 as a possible D gene (6 bases). Trimming left V 0 bases short and J 5 bases short, with 28 bases between. The CDR3 has 20 amino acids. Germline-derived CDR1 and CDR2 are LGHNT and FRNRAP. DNA of the CDR3: TGTGCTAGTGGTTTGGTAGCACACTACGAACGGGGGGCGGTTAGGTATGGCTACACCTTC. Its translation is CASGLVAHYERGAVRYGYTF.

This chain connects TRBV5-4 to TRBJ1-1; tentatively, D is TRBD1 (5 bases). The CDR3 loop spans 17 amino acids. V was trimmed by 2 bases and J by 4 bases, leaving 21 bases between them. Germline V CDR1 and CDR2: SGHNT, YYREEE (reference sequence). CDR3 sequence: CASSFGVLTGVVTEAFF. The CDR3 nucleotides are TGTGCCAGCAGCTTTGGTGTTCTGACGGGGGTCGTCACTGAAGCTTTCTTT. Full variable domain (outside the CDR3, taken from reference TRBV5-4 and TRBJ1-1): ETGVTQSPTHLIKTRGQQVTLRCSSQSGHNTVSWYQQALGQGPQFIFQYYREEENGRGNFPPRFSGLQFPNYSSELNVNALELDDSALYLCASSFGVLTGVVTEAFFGQGTRLTVV.